This TCR beta chain was recovered during a study of CXCR3-negative and CXCR3-positive naive CD8 T cells. About the research overall: Across all libraries, TRB reads numbered approximately 150 million, with about 1.5 +/- 0.3 million in each library. General observations from the study: Memory CD8+ T cell repertoires were far less diverse than both naive subsets. Cryopreserved cells showed partially decreased CXCR3 expression, and most assays used fresh PBMCs.

Preparation of TRB cDNA libraries relied on 5' RACE carrying UMI labels. Each CDR3 protein gets one entry in TCRdb, which reprocessed the 5' RACE reads and gives no DNA. There are about 40,000 distinct CDR3 sequences in the sample, with 7.7% held by the top ten. Regarding this clonotype: The target antigen is unknown.

Germline V CDR1 and CDR2: SGHTA, FQGNSA. The CDR3 consists of 16 residues. The genes are TRBV7-2 and TRBJ2-2. This TCR was sampled from a human donor in good health. Some clones in this sample may be carry-over from other donors' samples. Sample: memory CD8+ T cells from blood. CDR3 sequence: CASSPYSGSTSGELFF. The full variable domain, its missing parts supplied by reference TRBV7-2 and TRBJ2-2, is GAGVSQSPSNKVTEKGKDVELRCDPISGHTALYWYRQSLGQGLEFLIYFQGNSAPDKSGLPSDRFSAERTGGSVSTLTIQRTQQEDSAVYLCASSPYSGSTSGELFFGEGSRLTVL.